Sequencing of this T cell receptor (beta chain) was carried out in a study of T cell repertoires in cytomegalovirus infection. Study as a whole: Shared public TCR beta signatures pointed to both CMV infection and a matching HLA type. Study conclusions and caveats: CMV-specific HLA-C-restricted TCR beta clonotypes dominated the ex vivo response.

TCRdb processed the reads anew with MiXCR; each CDR3 protein has one entry. Among 200,000 to 300,000 distinct CDR3 sequences listed, 9% to 15% were seen once. This clonotype was counted only a few times. Its antigen is unknown. The V end was cut by 8 bases, the J end by 3 bases, with 13 bases between. Germline-derived CDR1 and CDR2 are LNHDA and SQIVND (reference sequence). The CDR3 is 13 amino acids. The rearrangement links TRBV19 to TRBJ1-1; tentatively, D is TRBD1 (5 bases). The sequenced material came from PBMCs. The source of this sequence is a human donor in good health (CMV status not recorded). Some clones in this sample may be carry-over from other donors' samples. CDR3 sequence: CASGGTAHTEAFF. DNA for the CDR3: TGTGCCAGTGGTGGGACCGCCCACACTGAAGCTTTCTTT.